This T cell receptor beta chain was obtained from a study of post-analysis software for immune sequencing data. Regarding the study as a whole: Four or five TRBV segments occurring more often in patients than controls included TRBV5-6, TRBV5-1 and TRBV20-1.

Turning to this clonotype: Its target is not known.

Presence of unique molecular identifiers characterized the TCR beta cDNA libraries. TCRdb re-derived calls from the PCR reads in MiXCR, one entry per CDR3 protein. The data show about half a million distinct CDR3 sequences, 34% seen once. The CDR3 has 16 amino acids. V was cut by 1 base and J by 0 bases, with 15 bases left in between. Germline V gene sequence: CDR1 DFQATT, CDR2 SNEGSKA (reference sequence). V and J are TRBV20-1 and TRBJ1-2; weak D call: TRBD1 (6 bases). The specimen sequenced was blood. This receptor was identified in a girl under 18 with multiple sclerosis. The CDR3 sequence is CSARGPPGHPNYGYTF. The CDR3, as DNA: TGCAGTGCTAGAGGCCCACCGGGACACCCTAACTATGGCTACACCTTC.